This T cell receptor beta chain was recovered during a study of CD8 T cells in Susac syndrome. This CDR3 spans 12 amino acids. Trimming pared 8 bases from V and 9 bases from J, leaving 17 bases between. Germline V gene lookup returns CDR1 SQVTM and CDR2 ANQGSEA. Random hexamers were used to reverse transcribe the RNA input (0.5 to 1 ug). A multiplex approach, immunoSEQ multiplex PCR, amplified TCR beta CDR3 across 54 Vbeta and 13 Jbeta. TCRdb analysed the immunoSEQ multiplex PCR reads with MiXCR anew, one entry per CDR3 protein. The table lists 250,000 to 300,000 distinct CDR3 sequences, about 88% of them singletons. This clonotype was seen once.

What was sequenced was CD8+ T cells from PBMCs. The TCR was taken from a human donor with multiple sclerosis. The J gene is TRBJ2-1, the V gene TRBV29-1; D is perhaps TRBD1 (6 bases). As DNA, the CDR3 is TGCAGCCTCAAGGGGGATTTGCTTGAGCAGTTCTTC. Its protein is CSLKGDLLEQFF.